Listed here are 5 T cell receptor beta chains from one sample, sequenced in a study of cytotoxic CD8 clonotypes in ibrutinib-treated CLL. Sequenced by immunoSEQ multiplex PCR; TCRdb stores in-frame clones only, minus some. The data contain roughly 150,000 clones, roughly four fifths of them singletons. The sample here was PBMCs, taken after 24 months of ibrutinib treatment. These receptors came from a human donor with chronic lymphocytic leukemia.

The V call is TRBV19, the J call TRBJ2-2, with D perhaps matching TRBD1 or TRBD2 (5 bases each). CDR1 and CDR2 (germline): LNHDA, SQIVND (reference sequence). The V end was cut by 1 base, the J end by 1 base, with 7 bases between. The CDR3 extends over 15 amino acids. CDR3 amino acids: CASSIGGVNTGELFF. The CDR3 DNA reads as TGTGCCAGTAGTATAGGAGGGGTGAACACCGGGGAGCTGTTTTTT.

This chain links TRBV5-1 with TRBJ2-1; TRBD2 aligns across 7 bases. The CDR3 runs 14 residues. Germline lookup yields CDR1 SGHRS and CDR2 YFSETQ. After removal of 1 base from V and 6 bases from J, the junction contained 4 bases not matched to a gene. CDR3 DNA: TGCGCCAGCAGCTTGCTGACTAGCCTCAATGAGCAGTTCTTC. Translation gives CASSLLTSLNEQFF.

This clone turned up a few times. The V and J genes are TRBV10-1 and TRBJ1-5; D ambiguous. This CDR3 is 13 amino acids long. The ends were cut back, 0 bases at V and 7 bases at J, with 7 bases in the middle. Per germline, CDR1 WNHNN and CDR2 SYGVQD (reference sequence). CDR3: CASSESWEQPQHF. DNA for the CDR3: TGCGCCAGCAGTGAGTCCTGGGAGCAGCCCCAGCATTTT.

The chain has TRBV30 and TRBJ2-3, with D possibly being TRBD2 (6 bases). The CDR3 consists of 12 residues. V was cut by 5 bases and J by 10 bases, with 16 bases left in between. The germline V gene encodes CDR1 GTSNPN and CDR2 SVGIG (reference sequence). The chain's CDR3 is CAWGGSRRAQYF. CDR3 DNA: TGTGCCTGGGGGGGGTCCCGGCGGGCGCAGTATTTT.

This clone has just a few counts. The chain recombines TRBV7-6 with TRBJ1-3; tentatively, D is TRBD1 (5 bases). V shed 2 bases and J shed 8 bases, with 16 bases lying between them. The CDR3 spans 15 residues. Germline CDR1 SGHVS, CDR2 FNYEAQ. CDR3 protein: CASSLPPGGTDTIYF. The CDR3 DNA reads TGTGCCAGCAGCTTACCCCCGGGAGGGACGGACACCATATATTTT.